Each of the 13 T cell receptor beta chains below was sequenced from the same sample in a study of graft-versus-host responses after intestinal transplantation. Their antigens are not known. Data came from immunoSEQ multiplex PCR; TCRdb stores just in-frame clones and leaves some out. The profile shows about 97,000 clones, about nine tenths of them singletons. Sequenced here: unstimulated CD4+ T cells sorted from spleen or lymph node cells, sampled before transplant. These receptors came from a human donor who was the organ donor for an intestinal transplant.

The chain couples TRBV4-1 to TRBJ1-1; D possibly corresponds to TRBD1 (5 bases). This CDR3 has 17 amino acids. The V gene lost 4 bases and the J gene lost 1 base, with 19 bases spanning the gap. In germline, CDR1 is MGHRA, CDR2 YSYEKL. The CDR3 DNA follows: TGCGCCAGCAGCCCGGGGGGGACGGTTCAGGGGAACACTGAAGCTTTCTTT. Residues: CASSPGGTVQGNTEAFF.

This chain connects TRBV5-4 to TRBJ2-1, with D perhaps TRBD1 (6 bases). This CDR3 comprises 15 residues. V was pared by 1 base and J by 3 bases, with 11 bases between. Germline values: CDR1 SGHNT, CDR2 YYREEE (reference sequence). The CDR3 bases are TGTGCCAGCAGCTTGTCGACAGGCGACTACAATGAGCAGTTCTTC. As protein: CASSLSTGDYNEQFF.

The rearrangement uses TRBV15 and TRBJ2-5, with D possibly TRBD1 on 5 matching bases. The germline CDR1 and CDR2 sequences are LNHNV and YYDKDF (reference sequence). This CDR3 is built from 16 residues. V was trimmed by 3 bases and J by 2 bases, leaving 16 bases between them. The CDR3 here is CATSRGNQGGQETQYF. The CDR3 DNA sequence: TGTGCCACCAGCAGGGGTAATCAGGGTGGTCAAGAGACCCAGTACTTC.

The J gene is TRBJ1-3, the V gene TRBV27; no clear D. There are 13 residues in the CDR3. Germline V gene lookup returns CDR1 MNHEY and CDR2 SMNVEV (reference sequence). V was cut by 3 bases and J by 1 base, with 4 bases left in between. CDR3 in amino acids: CASSLRSGNTIYF. For the CDR3, the DNA is TGTGCCAGCAGTTTGCGGTCTGGAAACACCATATATTTT.

This sequence joins TRBV4-3 and TRBJ1-6; D gene unclear. V dropped 0 bases and J dropped 3 bases, with 12 bases sitting between them. This CDR3 region has 17 residues. Germline CDR1 reads LGHNA; CDR2 reads YSLEER. Here the CDR3 reads CASSQEVASLYNSPLHF. CDR3 coding DNA: TGCGCCAGCAGCCAAGAAGTGGCATCCCTCTATAATTCACCCCTCCACTTT.

The chain carries TRBV27 and TRBJ2-7; 7 nucleotides agree with TRBD1. Germline values: CDR1 MNHEY, CDR2 SMNVEV (reference sequence). Trimming cost V 5 bases and J 2 bases; bases outside gene matches: 12. The CDR3 is 16 amino acids. CDR3 sequence reads: CASSTKDRPATYEQYF. In DNA, the CDR3 is TGTGCCAGCAGTACCAAGGACAGGCCCGCGACCTACGAGCAGTACTTC.

The gene calls are TRBV19 and TRBJ2-7; 8 positions agree with TRBD1. There are 14 residues in the CDR3. Germline V lookup: CDR1 LNHDA, CDR2 SQIVND (reference sequence). After removal of 1 base from V and 5 bases from J, the junction contained 4 bases not matched to a gene. CDR3 DNA sequence: TGTGCCAGTAGTATAGGGACAGGGTACAACGAGCAGTACTTC. As protein: CASSIGTGYNEQYF. The full variable domain, its missing parts supplied by reference TRBV19 and TRBJ2-7, is DGGITQSPKYLFRKEGQNVTLSCEQNLNHDAMYWYRQDPGQGLRLIYYSQIVNDFQKGDIAEGYSVSREKKESFPLTVTSAQKNPTAFYLCASSIGTGYNEQYFGPGTRLTVT.

The chain employs TRBV2 and TRBJ2-1; 14 bases agree with TRBD2. CDR3 length: 15 amino acids. The germline V gene has CDR1 SNHLY and CDR2 FYNNEI. V gave up 1 base and J gave up 15 bases; unmatched junction bases: 8. Here the CDR3 DNA reads TGTGCCAGCAGTGAAGGTCCACCGGGACTAGCGGGGGTGTTCTTC. Translated: CASSEGPPGLAGVFF.

This chain connects TRBV30 to TRBJ1-5; D may be TRBD1 (5 bases). Germline CDR1 and CDR2: GTSNPN and SVGIG (reference sequence). This CDR3 has 17 residues. Trimming pared 3 bases from V and 4 bases from J, leaving 22 bases between. CDR3 DNA sequence: TGTGCCTGGAGACGGGGGACCACCCGGGACGGGAATCAGCCCCAGCATTTT. This sequence encodes CAWRRGTTRDGNQPQHF.

The chain links TRBV19 to TRBJ1-6, with a weak D call TRBD1 (5 bases). The CDR3 totals 14 residues. In germline, CDR1 is LNHDA, CDR2 SQIVND (reference sequence). Deletions cut 5 bases from V and 7 bases from J, with 12 bases between. For the CDR3, the DNA is TGTGCCAGTAGTCCCGGGACTTTCAATTCACCCCTCCACTTT. As protein: CASSPGTFNSPLHF.

This chain connects TRBV18 to TRBJ2-1, with TRBD2 as a possible D gene (6 bases). The ends were cut back, 5 bases at V and 7 bases at J, with 6 bases in the middle. CDR3 length: 11 residues. Germline assignment: CDR1 KGHSH and CDR2 LQKENI. The CDR3 DNA reads TGTGCCAGCTCAAGCGGGAATGAGCAGTTCTTC. It encodes CASSSGNEQFF.

The genes are TRBV6-5 and TRBJ1-3; 7 bases agree with TRBD1. The CDR3 length is 15 residues. Trimming removed 4 bases from V and 0 bases from J; junction bases left unmatched: 3. Germline V lookup: CDR1 MNHEY, CDR2 SVGAGI. In nucleotides, the CDR3 is TGTGCCAGCAGTTGGGACAGAAGCTCTGGAAACACCATATATTTT. Translated, it gives CASSWDRSSGNTIYF.

The chain couples TRBV19 to TRBJ2-5; TRBD1 matches at 9 bases. The CDR3 is 17 amino acids. The V gene's germline CDR1 is LNHDA and CDR2 SQIVND (reference sequence). Unmatched junction bases numbered 11, after V lost 1 base and J lost 5 bases. CDR3 in amino acids: CASSIAPGTGINETQYF. CDR3 DNA: TGTGCCAGTAGTATAGCCCCCGGGACAGGGATCAACGAGACCCAGTACTTC.